This T cell receptor (beta chain) was identified during a study of blood T cell repertoires in COVID-19. Study background: Sources were T cells, B-cell-depleted T cells, or PBMCs; the material itself was cDNA or gDNA.

Germline V gene sequence: CDR1 SGHKS, CDR2 YYEKEE (reference sequence). The CDR3 is made up of 13 amino acids. J gave up 4 bases and V 3 bases, and 4 bases lay outside the gene matches. Assay: immunoSEQ multiplex PCR; the TCRdb copy retains only in-frame clones and omits some. The sample carries some 400,000 clones, almost 90% recorded once. Sample: peripheral blood. The chain combines TRBV5-5 with TRBJ2-7; 7 bases line up with TRBD1. The clonotype was recovered from a man aged 18 to 30 with active or convalescent COVID-19. The CDR3 sequence is CASSWLQGYEQYF. The CDR3 region has the DNA TGTGCCAGCAGCTGGCTACAGGGGTACGAGCAGTACTTC.